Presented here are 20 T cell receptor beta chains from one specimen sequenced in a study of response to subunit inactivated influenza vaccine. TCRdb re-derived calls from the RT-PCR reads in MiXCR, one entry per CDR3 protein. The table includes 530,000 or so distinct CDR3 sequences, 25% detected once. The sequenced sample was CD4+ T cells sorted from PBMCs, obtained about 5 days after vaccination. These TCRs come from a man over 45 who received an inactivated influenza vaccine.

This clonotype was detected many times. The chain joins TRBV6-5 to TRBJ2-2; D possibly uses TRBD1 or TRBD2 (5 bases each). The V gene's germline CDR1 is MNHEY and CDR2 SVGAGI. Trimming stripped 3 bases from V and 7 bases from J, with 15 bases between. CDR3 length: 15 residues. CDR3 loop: CASSYHPGAGGELFF. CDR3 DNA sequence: TGTGCCAGCAGTTATCACCCCGGGGCGGGCGGGGAGCTGTTTTTT.

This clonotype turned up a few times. CDR3 nucleotides: TGTGCCAGCAGCCAAGGCGGGGGACCCTACAATGAGCAGTTCTTC. Protein sequence: CASSQGGGPYNEQFF. The rearrangement joins TRBV3-1 to TRBJ2-1; 7 bases map to TRBD2. V shed 1 base and J 2 bases; nucleotides not matched to a gene: 2. CDR3 length: 15 residues. CDR1 LGHDT and CDR2 YNNKEL come from the germline V gene (reference sequence).

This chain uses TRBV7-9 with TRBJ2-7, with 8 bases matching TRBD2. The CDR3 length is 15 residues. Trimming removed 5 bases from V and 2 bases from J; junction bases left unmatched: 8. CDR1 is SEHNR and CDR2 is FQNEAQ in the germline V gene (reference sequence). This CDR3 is CASSTTRGGTYEQYF. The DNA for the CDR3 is TGTGCCAGCAGCACAACCCGGGGGGGGACCTACGAGCAGTACTTC.

The CDR3 is CASSHAYSNTGELFF. The CDR3 region has the DNA TGTGCCAGCAGCCACGCCTACTCGAACACCGGGGAGCTGTTTTTT. The V and J genes are TRBV3-1 and TRBJ2-2; D call uncertain. Trimming removed 3 bases from V and 0 bases from J, with 8 bases in between. This CDR3 is built from 15 residues. Germline V gene sequence: CDR1 LGHDT, CDR2 YNNKEL (reference sequence).

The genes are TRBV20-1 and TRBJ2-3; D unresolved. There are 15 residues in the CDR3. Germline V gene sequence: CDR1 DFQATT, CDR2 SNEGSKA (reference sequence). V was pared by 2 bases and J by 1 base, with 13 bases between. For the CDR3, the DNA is TGCAGTGCTAGATTCCCCTTTGGCGGCACAGATACGCAGTATTTT. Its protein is CSARFPFGGTDTQYF.

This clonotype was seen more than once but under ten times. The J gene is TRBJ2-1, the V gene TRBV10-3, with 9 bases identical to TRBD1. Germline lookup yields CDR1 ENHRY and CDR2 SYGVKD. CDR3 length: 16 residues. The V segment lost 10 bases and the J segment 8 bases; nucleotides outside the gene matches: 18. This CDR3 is CATKSRPRDRADEQFF. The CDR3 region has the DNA TGTGCCACCAAATCCCGCCCACGGGACAGGGCAGATGAGCAGTTCTTC.

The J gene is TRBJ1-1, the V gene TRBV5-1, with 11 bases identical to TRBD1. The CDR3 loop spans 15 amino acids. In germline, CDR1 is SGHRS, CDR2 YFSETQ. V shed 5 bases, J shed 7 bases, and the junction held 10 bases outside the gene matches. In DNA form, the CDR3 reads TGCGCCAGCAGGCCCTGGACAGGGGGCGAAGGTGAAGCTTTCTTT. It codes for CASRPWTGGEGEAFF.

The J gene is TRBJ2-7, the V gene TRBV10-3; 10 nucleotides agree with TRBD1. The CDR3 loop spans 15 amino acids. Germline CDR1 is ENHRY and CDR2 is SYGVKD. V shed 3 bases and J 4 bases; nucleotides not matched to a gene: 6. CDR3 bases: TGTGCCATCAGTGACCGGGACAGGGGTGTTTACGAGCAGTACTTC. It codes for CAISDRDRGVYEQYF.

The CDR3 reads CSAKGTGDEQYF. The CDR3 bases are TGCAGTGCTAAAGGGACAGGCGACGAGCAGTACTTC. The chain employs TRBV20-1 and TRBJ2-7; 8 nucleotides match TRBD1. The V gene end was trimmed by 4 bases and the J gene end by 5 bases; junction bases not matched to a gene: 4. CDR3 length equals 12 residues. Per germline, CDR1 DFQATT and CDR2 SNEGSKA (reference sequence).

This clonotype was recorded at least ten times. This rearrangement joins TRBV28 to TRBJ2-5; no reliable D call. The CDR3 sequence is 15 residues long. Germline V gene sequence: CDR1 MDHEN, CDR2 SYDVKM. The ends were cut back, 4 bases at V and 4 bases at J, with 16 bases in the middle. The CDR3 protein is CASSSPAGRPETQYF. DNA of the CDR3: TGTGCCAGCAGTTCCCCCGCAGGACGCCCAGAGACCCAGTACTTC.

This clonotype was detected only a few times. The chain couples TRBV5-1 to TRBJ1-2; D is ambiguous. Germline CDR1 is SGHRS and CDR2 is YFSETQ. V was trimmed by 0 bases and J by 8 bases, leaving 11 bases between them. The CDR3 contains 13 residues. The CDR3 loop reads CASSLGQDMGYTF. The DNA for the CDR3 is TGCGCCAGCAGCTTGGGCCAGGATATGGGCTACACCTTC.

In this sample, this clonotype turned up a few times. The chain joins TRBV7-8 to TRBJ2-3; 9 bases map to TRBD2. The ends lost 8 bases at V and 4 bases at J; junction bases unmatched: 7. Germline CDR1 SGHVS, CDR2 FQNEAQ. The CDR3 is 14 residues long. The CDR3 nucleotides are TGTGCCAGCGACGTGGGCGGGAGGGCAGATACGCAGTATTTT. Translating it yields CASDVGGRADTQYF.

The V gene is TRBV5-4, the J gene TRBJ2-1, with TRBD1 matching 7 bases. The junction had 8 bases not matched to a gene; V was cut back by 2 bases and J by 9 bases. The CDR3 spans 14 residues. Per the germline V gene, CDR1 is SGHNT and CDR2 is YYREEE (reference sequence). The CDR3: CASSFDRVRSEQFF. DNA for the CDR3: TGTGCCAGCAGCTTCGACAGGGTTCGCAGTGAGCAGTTCTTC.

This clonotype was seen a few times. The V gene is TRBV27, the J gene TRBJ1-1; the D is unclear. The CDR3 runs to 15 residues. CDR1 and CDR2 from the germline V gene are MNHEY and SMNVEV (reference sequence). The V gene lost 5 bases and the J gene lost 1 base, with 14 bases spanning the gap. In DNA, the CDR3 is TGTGCCAGCAGTCCGAGGAGGGTAGGGAACACTGAAGCTTTCTTT. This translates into CASSPRRVGNTEAFF.

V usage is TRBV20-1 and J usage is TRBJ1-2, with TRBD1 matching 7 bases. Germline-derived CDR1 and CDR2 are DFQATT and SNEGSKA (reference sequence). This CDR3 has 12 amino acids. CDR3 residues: CRTGQTNYGYTF. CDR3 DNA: TGCAGGACGGGACAGACTAACTATGGCTACACCTTC.

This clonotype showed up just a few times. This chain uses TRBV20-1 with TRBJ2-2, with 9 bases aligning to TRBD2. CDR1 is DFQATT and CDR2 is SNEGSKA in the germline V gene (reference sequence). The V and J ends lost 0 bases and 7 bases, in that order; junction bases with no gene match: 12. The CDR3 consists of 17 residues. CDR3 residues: CSARDLSSGTSVGELFF. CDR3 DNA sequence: TGCAGTGCTAGAGATTTATCTAGCGGGACGTCCGTCGGGGAGCTGTTTTTT.

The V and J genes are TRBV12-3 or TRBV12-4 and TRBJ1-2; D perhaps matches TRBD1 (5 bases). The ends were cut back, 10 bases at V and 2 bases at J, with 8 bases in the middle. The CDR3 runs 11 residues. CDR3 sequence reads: CATDRNYGYTF. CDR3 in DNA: TGTGCCACCGACAGAAACTATGGCTACACCTTC.

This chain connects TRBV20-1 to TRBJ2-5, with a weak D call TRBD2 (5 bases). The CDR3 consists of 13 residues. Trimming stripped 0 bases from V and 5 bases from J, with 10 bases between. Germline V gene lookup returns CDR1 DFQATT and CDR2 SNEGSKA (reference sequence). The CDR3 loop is CSARDTSVETQYF. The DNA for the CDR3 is TGCAGTGCTAGAGATACTAGTGTGGAGACCCAGTACTTC.

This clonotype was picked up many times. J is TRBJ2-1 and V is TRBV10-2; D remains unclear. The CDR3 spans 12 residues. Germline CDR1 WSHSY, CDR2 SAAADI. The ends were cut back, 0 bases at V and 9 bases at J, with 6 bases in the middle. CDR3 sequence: CASSESRREQFF. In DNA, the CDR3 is TGCGCCAGCAGTGAGTCCCGGCGTGAGCAGTTCTTC.

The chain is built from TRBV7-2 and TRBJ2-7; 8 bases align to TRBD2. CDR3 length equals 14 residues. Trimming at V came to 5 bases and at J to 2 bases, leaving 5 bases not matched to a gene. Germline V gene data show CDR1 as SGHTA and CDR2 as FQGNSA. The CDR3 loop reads CASSPTSVPYEQYF. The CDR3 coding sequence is TGTGCCAGCAGCCCGACTAGCGTTCCCTACGAGCAGTACTTC.